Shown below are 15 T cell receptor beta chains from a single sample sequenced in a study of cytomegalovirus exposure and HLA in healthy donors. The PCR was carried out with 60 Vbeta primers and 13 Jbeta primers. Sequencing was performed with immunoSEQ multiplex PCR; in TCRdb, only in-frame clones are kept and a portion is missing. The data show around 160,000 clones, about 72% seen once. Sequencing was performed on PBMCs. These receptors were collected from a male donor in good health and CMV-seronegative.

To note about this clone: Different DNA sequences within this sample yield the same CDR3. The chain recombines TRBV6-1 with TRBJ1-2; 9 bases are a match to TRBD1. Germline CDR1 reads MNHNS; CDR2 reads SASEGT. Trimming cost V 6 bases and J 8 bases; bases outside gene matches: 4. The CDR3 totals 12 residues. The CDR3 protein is CASRRQGVGYTF. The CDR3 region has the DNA TGTGCCAGCAGGAGACAGGGGGTCGGCTACACCTTC.

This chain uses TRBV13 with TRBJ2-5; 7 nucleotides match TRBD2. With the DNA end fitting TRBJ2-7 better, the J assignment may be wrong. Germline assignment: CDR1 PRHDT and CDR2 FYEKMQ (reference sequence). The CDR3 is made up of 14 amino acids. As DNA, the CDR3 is TGTGCCAGCAGCTTAGCTGGGGGGGCCTACGAGCAGTACTTC. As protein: CASSLAGGAYEQYF.

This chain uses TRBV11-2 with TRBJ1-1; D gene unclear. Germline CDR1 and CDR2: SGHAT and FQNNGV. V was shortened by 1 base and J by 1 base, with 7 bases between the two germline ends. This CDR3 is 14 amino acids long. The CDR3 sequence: CASSLGAGNTEAFF. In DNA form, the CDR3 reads TGTGCCAGCAGCTTAGGGGCGGGGAACACTGAAGCTTTCTTT. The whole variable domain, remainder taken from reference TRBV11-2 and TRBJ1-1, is EAGVAQSPRYKIIEKRQSVAFWCNPISGHATLYWYQQILGQGPKLLIQFQNNGVVDDSQLPKDRFSAERLKGVDSTLKIQPAKLEDSAVYLCASSLGAGNTEAFFGQGTRLTVV.

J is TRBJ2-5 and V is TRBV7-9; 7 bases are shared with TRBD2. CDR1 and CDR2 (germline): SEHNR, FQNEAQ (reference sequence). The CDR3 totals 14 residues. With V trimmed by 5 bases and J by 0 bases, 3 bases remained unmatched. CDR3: CASSPGGYQETQYF. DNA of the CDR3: TGTGCCAGCAGCCCCGGGGGGTACCAAGAGACCCAGTACTTC.

The CDR3 nucleotides read TGTGCCAGCAGCGGACAGGTGGGAGAGACCCAGTACTTC. Translated: CASSGQVGETQYF. The chain joins TRBV27 to TRBJ2-5; 7 nucleotides match TRBD1. Trimming cost V 6 bases and J 4 bases; bases outside gene matches: 5. The germline gives CDR1 MNHEY, CDR2 SMNVEV (reference sequence). This CDR3 region has 13 residues.

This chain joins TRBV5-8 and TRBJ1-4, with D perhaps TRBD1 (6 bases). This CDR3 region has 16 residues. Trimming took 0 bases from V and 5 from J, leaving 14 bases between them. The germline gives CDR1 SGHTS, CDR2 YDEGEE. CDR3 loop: CASSLAWGRQNEKLFF. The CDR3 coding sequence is TGTGCCAGCAGCTTGGCCTGGGGGCGGCAAAATGAAAAACTGTTTTTT.

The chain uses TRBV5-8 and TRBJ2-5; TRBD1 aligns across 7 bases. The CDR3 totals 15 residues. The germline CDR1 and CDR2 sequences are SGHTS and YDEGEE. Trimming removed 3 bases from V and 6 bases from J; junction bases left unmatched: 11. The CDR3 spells CASSSGVQGVQTQYF. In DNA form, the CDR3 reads TGTGCCAGCAGCTCAGGGGTGCAGGGGGTCCAGACCCAGTACTTC.

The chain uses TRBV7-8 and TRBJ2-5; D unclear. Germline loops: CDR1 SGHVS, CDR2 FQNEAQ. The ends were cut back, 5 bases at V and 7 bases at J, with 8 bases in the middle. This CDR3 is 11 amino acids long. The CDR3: CASSVDGTQYF. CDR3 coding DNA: TGTGCCAGCAGCGTAGACGGGACCCAGTACTTC.

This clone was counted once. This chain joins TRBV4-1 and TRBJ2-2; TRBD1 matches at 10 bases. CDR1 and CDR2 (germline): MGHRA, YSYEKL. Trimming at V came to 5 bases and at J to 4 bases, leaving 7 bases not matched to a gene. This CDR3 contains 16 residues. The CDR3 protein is CASSSPGQGPTGELFF. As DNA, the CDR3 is TGCGCCAGCAGCTCCCCGGGACAGGGGCCCACCGGGGAGCTGTTTTTT.

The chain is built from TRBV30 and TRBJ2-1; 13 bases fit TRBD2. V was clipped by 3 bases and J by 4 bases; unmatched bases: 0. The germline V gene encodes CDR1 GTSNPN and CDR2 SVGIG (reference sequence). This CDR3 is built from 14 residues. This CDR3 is CAWRGLAGYNEQFF. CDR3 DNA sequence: TGTGCCTGGAGGGGACTAGCGGGGTACAATGAGCAGTTCTTC. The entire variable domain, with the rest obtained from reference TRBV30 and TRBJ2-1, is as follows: SQTIHQWPATLVQPVGSPLSLECTVEGTSNPNLYWYRQAAGRGLQLLFYSVGIGQISSEVPQNLSASRPQDRQFILSSKKLLLSDSGFYLCAWRGLAGYNEQFFGPGTRLTVL.

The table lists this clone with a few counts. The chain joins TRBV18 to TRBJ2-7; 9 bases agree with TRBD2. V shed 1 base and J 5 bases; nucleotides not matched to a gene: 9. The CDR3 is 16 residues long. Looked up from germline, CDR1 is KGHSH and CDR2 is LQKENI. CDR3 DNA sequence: TGTGCCAGCTCACCACGGGTCAGCGGGGGGAGCAACGAGCAGTACTTC. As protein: CASSPRVSGGSNEQYF.

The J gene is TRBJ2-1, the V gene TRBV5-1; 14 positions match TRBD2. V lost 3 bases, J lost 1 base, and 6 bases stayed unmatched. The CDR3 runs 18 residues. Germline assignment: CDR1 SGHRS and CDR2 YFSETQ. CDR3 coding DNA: TGCGCCAGCAGCTCCGGGACTAGCGGGAGCAAATCCTACAATGAGCAGTTCTTC. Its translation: CASSSGTSGSKSYNEQFF.

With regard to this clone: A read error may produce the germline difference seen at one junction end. As DNA, the CDR3 is TGTGCCAGCAGTTCCCCCAGTCGACAGGGAGGTAACTATGTCTACACCTTC. Encoded protein: CASSSPSRQGGNYVYTF. The chain has TRBV28 and TRBJ1-2, with 7 bases that match TRBD1. Germline V CDR1 and CDR2: MDHEN, SYDVKM. The CDR3 is made up of 17 amino acids.

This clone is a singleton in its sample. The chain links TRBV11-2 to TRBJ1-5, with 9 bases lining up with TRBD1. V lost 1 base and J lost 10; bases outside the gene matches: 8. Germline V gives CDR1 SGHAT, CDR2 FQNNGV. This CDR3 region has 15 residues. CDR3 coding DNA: TGTGCCAGCAGCTTAGGAACAGGGGGCCTTAGTCCCCAGCATTTT. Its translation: CASSLGTGGLSPQHF.

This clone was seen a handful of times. The CDR3 DNA follows: TGTGCCAGCAGCTTAGGGGGCTTCACTGAAGCTTTCTTT. This encodes CASSLGGFTEAFF. The V and J genes are TRBV11-1 and TRBJ1-1, with D tentatively TRBD1 (5 bases). The V end lost 1 base, the J end lost 4 bases, and 7 bases lay between the germline ends. CDR3 length: 13 residues. CDR1 SGHAT and CDR2 FQDESV come from the germline V gene (reference sequence).